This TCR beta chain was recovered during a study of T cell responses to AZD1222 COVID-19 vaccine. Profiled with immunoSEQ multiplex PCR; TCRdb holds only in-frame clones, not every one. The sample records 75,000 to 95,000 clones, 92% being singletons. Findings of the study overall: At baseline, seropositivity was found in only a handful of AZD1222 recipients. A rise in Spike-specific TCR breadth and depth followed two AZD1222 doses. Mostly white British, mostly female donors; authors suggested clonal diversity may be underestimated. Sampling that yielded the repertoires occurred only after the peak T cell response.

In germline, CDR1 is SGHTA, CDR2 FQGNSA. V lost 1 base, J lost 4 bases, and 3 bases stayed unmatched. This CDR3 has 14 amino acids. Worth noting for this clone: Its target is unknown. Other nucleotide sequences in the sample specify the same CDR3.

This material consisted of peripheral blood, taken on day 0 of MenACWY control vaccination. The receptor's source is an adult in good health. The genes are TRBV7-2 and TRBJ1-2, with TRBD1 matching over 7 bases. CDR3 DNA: TGTGCCAGCAGCTTAGAGGGACAGATCTATGGCTACACCTTC. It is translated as CASSLEGQIYGYTF.